This TCR beta chain was retrieved from a study of cytomegalovirus exposure and HLA in healthy donors. General study results and limits: TCR beta sequences reportedly predicted most subjects' HLA-A and HLA-B alleles accurately.

Both 60 Vbeta primers and 13 Jbeta primers went into the PCR. Clones were sequenced by immunoSEQ multiplex PCR, and TCRdb holds only the in-frame ones, with some missing. The sample includes about 280,000 clones, roughly 90% of them seen just once. The CDR3 is made up of 15 amino acids. The germline CDR1 and CDR2 sequences are MNHEY and SMNVEV (reference sequence). Trimming cost V 8 bases and J 5 bases; bases outside gene matches: 7. A remark on this clone: Its antigen is unknown.

The chain is built from TRBV27 and TRBJ1-5, with 12 bases matching TRBD1. The sample taken for sequencing was PBMCs. This clonotype was obtained from a woman between 18 and 29 years old in good health and CMV-seronegative. The CDR3 DNA is TGTGCCAGCGCCACCGGGACAGGGGGCGATCAGCCCCAGCATTTT. Its translation is CASATGTGGDQPQHF.